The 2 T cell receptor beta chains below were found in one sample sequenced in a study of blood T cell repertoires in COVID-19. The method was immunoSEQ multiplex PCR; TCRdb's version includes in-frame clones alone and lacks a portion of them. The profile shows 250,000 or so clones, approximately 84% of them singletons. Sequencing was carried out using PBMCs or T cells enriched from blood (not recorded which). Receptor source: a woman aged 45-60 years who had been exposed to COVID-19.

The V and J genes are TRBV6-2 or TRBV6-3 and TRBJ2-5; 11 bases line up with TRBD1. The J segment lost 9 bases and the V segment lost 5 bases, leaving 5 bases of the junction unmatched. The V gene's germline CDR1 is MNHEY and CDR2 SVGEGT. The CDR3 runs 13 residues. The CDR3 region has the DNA TGTGCCAGCAGTCGGACAGGGGGCGGGTCCCAGTACTTC. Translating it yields CASSRTGGGSQYF.

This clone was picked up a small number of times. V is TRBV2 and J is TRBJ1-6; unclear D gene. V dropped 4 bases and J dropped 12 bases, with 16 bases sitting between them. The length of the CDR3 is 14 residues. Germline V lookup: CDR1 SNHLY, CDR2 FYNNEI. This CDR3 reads CASSGPGSEGPLHF. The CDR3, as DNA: TGTGCCAGCAGTGGTCCAGGTTCGGAGGGACCCCTCCACTTT.